One TCR beta chain is described in this entry. The antigen it recognizes is unknown. One base away there is no much larger clone; base qualities are not given. The germline V gene yields SGDLS for CDR1 and YYNGEE for CDR2. The CDR3 covers 14 residues, taking in both the cysteine and the phenylalanine. CDR3 DNA only is kept here, 42 bases in frame from base 1. At the junction V is shortened by 3 bases and J by 7 bases; bases outside the gene matches: 9. TCRbeta CDR3 regions were amplified from genomic DNA by means of the immunoSEQ Assay, a bias-controlled multiplex PCR. The authors' pipeline ran thus. Nucleated cell counts per sample were estimated from amplification of reference gene primers within the assay. To quantify the absolute abundance of each unique TCRbeta CDR3 rearrangement, sequence reads were collapsed and filtered. For each sample, productive Simpson clonality was calculated by taking the square root of Simpson's diversity index across productive rearrangements. The table was pulled from immuneACCESS by TCRdb, which kept in-frame rearrangements only. Such tables lose some clones; where checked, under half of the loss comes from unresolved V genes, and the rest has no known cause. That table furnishes V, J and clone size, whereas the DNA furnished D and trimming. A total of around 88,000 clones appear in this sample, about 88% of them only once. Of the sample, roughly 2.8% is held by the ten largest clones.

Each collaborating institution followed its own protocols to collect whole blood in K2EDTA tubes. For TCRbeta analysis, collaborator samples were shipped as frozen whole blood, as isolated PBMCs, or as DNA extracted from either sample type. The sample originates from a study of blood T cell repertoires in COVID-19 (dated by TCRdb to 2018 to 2021). With respect to the entire study: Samples from collaborators originated in the United States, Italy and Spain and spanned both the acute and convalescent phases of COVID-19. Samples were obtained from the ongoing ImmuneRACE study (first 160 participants) and from 1,200 or so subjects provided by 6 global collaborators. Subjects who had been exposed to COVID-19, were actively infected with it, or had recovered from it provided the deeply sampled blood TCRbeta repertoires that made up the dataset. The material from the prospective study consisted of cDNA or gDNA derived from T cells, B-cell-depleted T cells, or PBMCs. HLA class I and class II types, where available, came from metadata supplied by the sample provider rather than from assay-based typing. Sample metadata almost always included a de-identified subject ID, COVID-19 status, age in years and sex. The repertoires were released in a freely available public database meant as a resource for research on the immune response to SARS-CoV-2. What the research found in general, with its limitations: Clinical and demographic metadata were provided uncurated, with the amount varying by source and participant.

The specimen was peripheral blood. This receptor was taken from a woman of 80 years or more with acute or convalescent COVID-19. This chain is built from TRBV9 and TRBJ2-7, with 8 bases in between that match TRBD2. The DNA is TGTGCCAGCAGCGGAGGGACTAGGACTGGAGAGCAGTACTTC. The resulting protein is CASSGGTRTGEQYF.